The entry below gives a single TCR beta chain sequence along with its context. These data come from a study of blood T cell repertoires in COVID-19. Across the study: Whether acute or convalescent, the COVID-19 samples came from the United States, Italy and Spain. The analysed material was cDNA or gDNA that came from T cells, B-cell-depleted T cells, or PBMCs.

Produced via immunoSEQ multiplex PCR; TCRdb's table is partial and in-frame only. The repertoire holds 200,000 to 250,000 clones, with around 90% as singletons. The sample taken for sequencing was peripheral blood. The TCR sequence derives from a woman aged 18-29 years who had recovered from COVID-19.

The DNA for the CDR3 is TGTGCCAGCAGCCGGAGCCAGGGTAGGAGCACCGGGGAGCTGTTTTTT. Protein: CASSRSQGRSTGELFF. This rearrangement joins TRBV5-4 to TRBJ2-2; D is possibly TRBD1 (5 bases). The V end lost 4 bases, the J end lost 4 bases, and 17 bases lay between the germline ends. The germline V gene has CDR1 SGHNT and CDR2 YYREEE (reference sequence). The CDR3 consists of 16 residues.